This TCR beta chain comes out of a study of a mutant IDH1 vaccine in newly diagnosed glioma. Turning to the study itself: Vaccines were begun 4-6 weeks after radiotherapy alone, or with temozolomide cycles. Patients were pretreated with radiotherapy, temozolomide, or both, mostly both. Study conclusions and caveats: Of all patients, around 94% showed vaccine-induced immune responses. Seemingly, top peripheral T cell clonotype changes bore no relation to pseudoprogression.

This CDR3 has 14 amino acids. V was trimmed by 1 base and J by 0 bases, leaving 6 bases between them. Per germline, CDR1 SGHTA and CDR2 FQGNSA. Generated by immunoSEQ multiplex PCR, the TCRdb table keeps only in-frame clones and is missing some. The sample has about 66,000 clones; approximately 80% are singletons. Regarding time point: week 11, during vaccination. Every vaccination contained 300 ug of the mutant IDH1 20-mer peptide and was paired with topical imiquimod. About this clone itself: Antigen unknown.

The sequence came from a man aged 25-45 years with glioma. The specimen was PBMCs, collected from a glioma patient whose treatment included an IDH1 peptide vaccine. The gene calls are TRBV7-2 and TRBJ1-1; D remains ambiguous. CDR3 bases: TGTGCCAGCAGCTTAGTCGGTGTGAACACTGAAGCTTTCTTT. Encoded protein: CASSLVGVNTEAFF.